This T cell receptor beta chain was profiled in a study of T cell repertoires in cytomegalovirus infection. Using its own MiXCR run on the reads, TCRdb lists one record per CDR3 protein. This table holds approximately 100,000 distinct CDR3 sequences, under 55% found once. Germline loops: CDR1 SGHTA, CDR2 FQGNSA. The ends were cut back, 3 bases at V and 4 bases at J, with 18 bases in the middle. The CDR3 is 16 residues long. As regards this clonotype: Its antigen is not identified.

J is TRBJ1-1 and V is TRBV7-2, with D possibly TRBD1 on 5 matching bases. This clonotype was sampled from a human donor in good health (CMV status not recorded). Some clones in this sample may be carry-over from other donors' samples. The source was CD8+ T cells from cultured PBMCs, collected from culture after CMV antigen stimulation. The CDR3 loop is CASSLGQGNPSTEAFF. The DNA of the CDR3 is TGTGCCAGCAGCTTGGGGCAGGGAAATCCCAGCACTGAAGCTTTCTTT.